One T cell receptor beta chain is described in this entry. The data originate from a study of T cell responses to AZD1222 COVID-19 vaccine. Using immunoSEQ multiplex PCR, the repertoire was profiled, and TCRdb retains in-frame clones only, with some absent. The sample lists some 120,000 clones; around 85% were seen once. CDR1 is SGHTA and CDR2 is FQGNSA in the germline V gene. Trimming left V 0 bases short and J 6 bases short, with 11 bases between. This CDR3 contains 14 residues. The clonotype comes from an adult in good health. The chain combines TRBV7-2 with TRBJ1-2; TRBD1 is a possible D gene (6 bases). Sample: peripheral blood, taken on day 0 of AZD1222 vaccination. The CDR3 sequence is CASSLAWGADGYTF. DNA of the CDR3: TGTGCCAGCAGCTTAGCTTGGGGGGCAGATGGCTACACCTTC.